This T cell receptor (beta chain) comes out of a study of blood T cell repertoires in COVID-19. Study details: Acute-phase and convalescent COVID-19 samples originated in the United States, Italy and Spain.

This CDR3 region has 15 residues. CDR1 MNHEY and CDR2 SMNVEV come from the germline V gene (reference sequence). After removal of 5 bases from V and 4 bases from J, the junction contained 8 bases not matched to a gene. TCRdb's copy holds only in-frame clones and misses some; the assay was immunoSEQ multiplex PCR. The table records about 260,000 clones, approximately 82% of them present only once. Sample: peripheral blood. J is TRBJ1-2 and V is TRBV27; 9 bases are a match to TRBD1. This TCR was recovered from a woman of 80 years or more with acute or convalescent COVID-19. The CDR3 spells CASSDPGQGFYGYTF. The CDR3 DNA reads TGTGCCAGCAGTGACCCGGGACAGGGATTCTATGGCTACACCTTC.